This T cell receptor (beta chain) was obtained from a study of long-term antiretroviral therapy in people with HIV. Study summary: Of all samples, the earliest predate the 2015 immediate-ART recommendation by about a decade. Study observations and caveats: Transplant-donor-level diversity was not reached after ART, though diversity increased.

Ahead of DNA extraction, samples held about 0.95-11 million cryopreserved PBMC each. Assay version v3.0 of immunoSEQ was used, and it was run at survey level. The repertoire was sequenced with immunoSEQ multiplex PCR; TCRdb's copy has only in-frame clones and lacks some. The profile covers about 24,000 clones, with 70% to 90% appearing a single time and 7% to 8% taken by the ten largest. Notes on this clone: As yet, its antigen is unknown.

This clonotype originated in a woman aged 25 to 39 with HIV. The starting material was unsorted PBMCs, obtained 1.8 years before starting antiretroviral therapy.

In DNA form, the CDR3 reads TGCAGCGGCTACAGCTCCTACAATGAGCAGTTCTTC. Its protein product is CSGYSSYNEQFF. The chain uses TRBV29-1 and TRBJ2-1; D is undetermined. V lost 7 bases and J 0 bases, leaving 7 bases between the germline ends. Germline V gives CDR1 SQVTM, CDR2 ANQGSEA. The CDR3 has 12 residues.